The 10 T cell receptor beta chains reported below all come from one sample, sequenced in a study of CD8+CD57+ T cells in acquired aplastic anemia. The template for TCR beta VDJ and CDR3 sequence profiling was genomic DNA. TCRdb processed the reads anew with MiXCR; each CDR3 protein has one entry. The sample lists around 400,000 distinct CDR3 sequences, roughly 64% occurring once. Sample: sorted CD4+, CD8+, or CD8+CD57+ T cells (not recorded which) from PBMCs. The receptor set was obtained from a human donor in good health, serving as a control.

This sequence joins TRBV10-3 and TRBJ2-7; D remains unclear. Germline assignment: CDR1 ENHRY and CDR2 SYGVKD. The CDR3 contains 13 residues. V dropped 4 bases and J dropped 7 bases, with 14 bases sitting between them. The CDR3 here is CAISGRRAWEQYF. CDR3 DNA: TGTGCCATCAGTGGCCGAAGGGCTTGGGAGCAGTACTTC.

The chain couples TRBV7-2 to TRBJ1-2; 7 nucleotides match TRBD1. Trimming took 5 bases from V and 13 from J; bases not matched to a gene: 19. The CDR3 spans 15 residues. Germline V gives CDR1 SGHTA, CDR2 FQGNSA. The CDR3 region has the DNA TGTGCCAGCAGCACGTGGGACAGCTACGAGCAGTACTTCACCTTC. This codes for CASSTWDSYEQYFTF.

This clonotype was observed a few times. The V gene is TRBV24-1, the J gene TRBJ2-1; maybe TRBD2 (6 bases). CDR1 and CDR2 from the germline V gene are KGHDR and SFDVKD. This CDR3 has 15 amino acids. Trimming took off 9 bases at V and 4 bases at J, with 18 bases between the two ends. This chain's CDR3 is CATGSVAGGYNEQFF. CDR3 nucleotides: TGTGCCACCGGCAGCGTAGCTGGGGGGTACAATGAGCAGTTCTTC.

The chain couples TRBV7-2 to TRBJ2-7, with 7 bases fitting TRBD2. CDR3 size: 12 residues. Germline values: CDR1 SGHTA, CDR2 FQGNSA. V lost 4 bases and J lost 10; bases outside the gene matches: 7. For the CDR3, the DNA is TGTGCCAGCAGCTCCCAGGGAGGGGATCAGTACTTC. Protein sequence: CASSSQGGDQYF.

V and J are TRBV10-3 and TRBJ2-5, with D possibly being TRBD2 (6 bases). Germline loops: CDR1 ENHRY, CDR2 SYGVKD. The CDR3 runs 12 residues. CDR3 region: CTVGGVQETQYF. The CDR3 DNA reads as TGTACCGTAGGAGGGGTCCAAGAGACCCAGTACTTC.

V usage is TRBV20-1 and J usage is TRBJ2-3, with TRBD2 as a possible D gene (6 bases). Trimming pared 6 bases from V and 6 bases from J, leaving 19 bases between. From germline, CDR1 is DFQATT and CDR2 SNEGSKA (reference sequence). This CDR3 region has 14 residues. The CDR3 region has the DNA TGCAGTGCCAGCAGCGGGCGGAACATTGATACGCAGTATTTT. It encodes CSASSGRNIDTQYF.

CDR3 amino acids: CASSPWGTGNLEQYF. The CDR3 DNA reads as TGTGCCAGCAGCCCATGGGGGACAGGGAACCTCGAGCAGTACTTC. The V gene is TRBV7-2, the J gene TRBJ2-7, with TRBD1 matching 9 bases. V dropped 5 bases and J dropped 6; count of bases not matched to a gene: 11. CDR3 size: 15 residues. Looked up from germline, CDR1 is SGHTA and CDR2 is FQGNSA.

V is TRBV9 and J is TRBJ1-4, with D maybe TRBD1 (5 bases). The CDR3 is made up of 14 amino acids. V lost 3 bases and J 14 bases, leaving 20 bases between the germline ends. Germline loops: CDR1 SGDLS, CDR2 YYNGEE. CDR3 protein: CASSARDYTDTLFF. CDR3 nucleotides: TGTGCCAGCAGCGCTCGGGACTACACAGATACGCTGTTTTTT. The full variable domain, completed using reference TRBV9 and TRBJ1-4, is DSGVTQTPKHLITATGQRVTLRCSPRSGDLSVYWYQQSLDQGLQFLIQYYNGEERAKGNILERFSAQQFPDLHSELNLSSLELGDSALYFCASSARDYTDTLFFGSGTQLSVL.

This clonotype came up many times. V and J are TRBV11-2 and TRBJ1-1, with a tentative D call TRBD1 (5 bases). The CDR3 contains 18 residues. Germline values: CDR1 SGHAT, CDR2 FQNNGV. The V gene lost 3 bases and the J gene lost 0 bases, with 20 bases spanning the gap. The CDR3 nucleotides read TGTGCCAGCAGCTTTCCTCCCGGCAGGGCAGCTTTGAACACTGAAGCTTTCTTT. Its protein product is CASSFPPGRAALNTEAFF.

The chain has TRBV15 and TRBJ1-4; no firm D call. The germline gives CDR1 LNHNV, CDR2 YYDKDF (reference sequence). This CDR3 has 16 amino acids. Trimming cost V 1 base and J 13 bases, with 22 bases left between them. CDR3 region: CATSRGAGALGSGLFF. For the CDR3, the DNA is TGTGCCACCAGCAGAGGGGCGGGTGCATTGGGATCAGGACTGTTTTTT. The full variable domain, completed using reference TRBV15 and TRBJ1-4, is DAMVIQNPRYQVTQFGKPVTLSCSQTLNHNVMYWYQQKSSQAPKLLFHYYDKDFNNEADTPDNFQSRRPNTSFCFLDIRSPGLGDTAMYLCATSRGAGALGSGLFFGSGTQLSVL.